One sample yielded the 21 T cell receptor beta chains listed below, sequenced in a study of blood T cell repertoires in COVID-19. Using immunoSEQ multiplex PCR, the repertoire was profiled, and TCRdb retains in-frame clones only, with some absent. Of approximately 150,000 clones in the sample, around 89% were seen once. The sample was peripheral blood. All receptors come from a man aged 50 or older with active or convalescent COVID-19.

This chain uses TRBV14 with TRBJ1-2; D is undetermined. The CDR3 has 13 amino acids. With 1 base removed from V and 2 bases from J, the gap between germline ends came to 5 bases. The germline V gene has CDR1 SGHDN and CDR2 FVKESK. CDR3 sequence reads: CASSQAVNYGYTF. The CDR3 bases are TGTGCCAGCAGCCAAGCAGTGAACTATGGCTACACCTTC.

This chain uses TRBV30 with TRBJ1-5, with 8 bases lining up with TRBD1. Germline loops: CDR1 GTSNPN, CDR2 SVGIG (reference sequence). The V and J ends lost 2 bases and 6 bases, in that order; junction bases with no gene match: 6. The CDR3 has 14 residues. The CDR3 protein is CAWSPGQGGQPQHF. For the CDR3, the DNA is TGTGCCTGGAGTCCAGGACAGGGCGGTCAGCCCCAGCATTTT.

Regarding this clone: Germline is not matched at one junction end, which may reflect a read error. The V call is TRBV27, the J call TRBJ2-7, with 7 nucleotides matching TRBD2. Germline V gives CDR1 MNHEY, CDR2 SMNVEV (reference sequence). The CDR3 loop spans 14 amino acids. The CDR3 region is CASSNGGTTYGQYF. The CDR3 DNA follows: TGTGCCAGCAGCAACGGTGGGACTACCTACGGGCAGTACTTC.

The chain carries TRBV29-1 and TRBJ2-5, with D uncertain. Germline lookup yields CDR1 SQVTM and CDR2 ANQGSEA. The CDR3 is 11 residues long. The CDR3 bases are TGCAGTCGAGGTCTGGTAGAGACCCAGTACTTC. As protein: CSRGLVETQYF.

The chain employs TRBV2 and TRBJ2-5; 8 nucleotides line up with TRBD1. Germline lookup yields CDR1 SNHLY and CDR2 FYNNEI. V dropped 5 bases and J dropped 1; count of bases not matched to a gene: 18. CDR3 size: 19 residues. CDR3 nucleotides: TGTGCCAGCAGTCCAAAAGGGGGACAGGTCCTGGATAGCCAAGAGACCCAGTACTTC. It translates to CASSPKGGQVLDSQETQYF.

The genes are TRBV14 and TRBJ1-1; D perhaps matches TRBD1 (5 bases). From germline, CDR1 is SGHDN and CDR2 FVKESK. This CDR3 comprises 13 residues. Trimming took 1 base from V and 14 from J, leaving 17 bases between them. CDR3 region: CASSQAQGLRVFF. Here the CDR3 DNA reads TGTGCCAGCAGCCAAGCCCAGGGCCTTCGGGTCTTCTTT.

The J gene is TRBJ1-3, the V gene TRBV7-2; D call uncertain. The CDR3 spans 13 residues. Germline-derived CDR1 and CDR2 are SGHTA and FQGNSA. V was pared by 3 bases and J by 10 bases, with 13 bases between. The CDR3 DNA follows: TGTGCCAGCAGCTTCGGCGGGGTTGGTACCATATATTTT. Residues: CASSFGGVGTIYF.

The J gene is TRBJ1-2, the V gene TRBV5-6, with 11 positions matching TRBD1. Germline V gene data show CDR1 as SGHDT and CDR2 as YYEEEE. The junction had 5 bases not matched to a gene; V was cut back by 4 bases and J by 6 bases. CDR3 size: 14 residues. This CDR3 is CASSLGGQGDGYTF. Written as DNA, the CDR3 is TGTGCCAGCAGCCTGGGGGGACAGGGGGATGGCTACACCTTC. Using reference TRBV5-6 and TRBJ1-2 for the parts outside the CDR3, the full variable domain is DAGVTQSPTHLIKTRGQQVTLRCSPKSGHDTVSWYQQALGQGPQFIFQYYEEEERQRGNFPDRFSGHQFPNYSSELNVNALLLGDSALYLCASSLGGQGDGYTFGSGTRLTVV.

The chain has TRBV4-3 and TRBJ1-4; tentatively, D is TRBD1 (5 bases). From germline, CDR1 is LGHNA and CDR2 YSLEER. This CDR3 contains 16 residues. Trimming shortened V by 0 bases and J by 10 bases, and 18 bases separated the two germline ends. The DNA for the CDR3 is TGCGCCAGCAGCCAAGATTCAAAGGCAGGGCGGAGAAAACTGTTTTTT. Its translation is CASSQDSKAGRRKLFF.

The rearrangement uses TRBV15 and TRBJ2-1; D may be TRBD2 (5 bases). The CDR3 runs to 15 residues. V lost 4 bases to trimming and J lost 2 bases, with 12 bases between them. Germline V gene sequence: CDR1 LNHNV, CDR2 YYDKDF (reference sequence). CDR3 coding DNA: TGTGCCACCAGCAAGGAGAGCGGCACCTACAATGAGCAGTTCTTC. Its protein product is CATSKESGTYNEQFF.

The chain joins TRBV4-3 to TRBJ2-1; D is possibly TRBD2 (5 bases). CDR3 length: 14 residues. The V end lost 7 bases, the J end lost 4 bases, and 14 bases lay between the germline ends. CDR1 is LGHNA, CDR2 YSLEER, per germline. The CDR3 loop reads CASTSTRGYNEQFF. In DNA form, the CDR3 reads TGCGCCAGCACCTCGACCCGGGGATACAATGAGCAGTTCTTC.

V is TRBV12-3 or TRBV12-4 and J is TRBJ2-7; 8 positions match TRBD1. With 5 bases clipped from V and 13 bases from J, the junction kept 7 bases outside the gene matches. CDR3 size: 11 residues. CDR3 residues: CASSRGQGVYF. CDR3 DNA sequence: TGTGCCAGCAGTAGAGGACAGGGAGTCTACTTC.

The V call is TRBV2, the J call TRBJ1-5; 10 positions agree with TRBD1. The ends lost 4 bases at V and 2 bases at J; junction bases unmatched: 5. The V gene's germline CDR1 is SNHLY and CDR2 FYNNEI. The CDR3 has 16 amino acids. The CDR3 DNA reads as TGTGCCAGCAGTGGGGACAGGGGTTTCGGCAATCAGCCCCAGCATTTT. Translating gives CASSGDRGFGNQPQHF.

V usage is TRBV3-1 (or the pseudogene TRBV3-2) and J usage is TRBJ2-1; 11 nucleotides line up with TRBD2. The germline V gene encodes CDR1 LGHDT and CDR2 YNNKEL (reference sequence). J lost 3 bases, V lost 4 bases, and 5 bases had no gene match. The CDR3 covers 16 residues. The CDR3 is CASSLPLAGDYNEQFF. CDR3 sequence (DNA): TGTGCCAGCAGCCTCCCACTAGCGGGGGACTACAATGAGCAGTTCTTC.

The V and J genes are TRBV5-4 and TRBJ2-1; 9 bases are shared with TRBD1. Trimming removed 4 bases from V and 2 bases from J; junction bases left unmatched: 16. From germline, CDR1 is SGHNT and CDR2 YYREEE (reference sequence). This CDR3 has 19 residues. The CDR3 loop reads CASSPADRGGPPTYNEQFF. In DNA form, the CDR3 reads TGTGCCAGCAGCCCGGCGGACAGGGGAGGGCCTCCTACCTACAATGAGCAGTTCTTC.

This chain uses TRBV18 with TRBJ1-2, with D possibly TRBD1 on 5 matching bases. The V gene's germline CDR1 is KGHSH and CDR2 LQKENI. With 5 bases removed from V and 6 bases from J, the gap between germline ends came to 13 bases. The CDR3 sequence is 13 residues long. The CDR3 region has the DNA TGTGCCAGCTCATGGGGCTTGACGGATGGCTACACCTTC. Its protein product is CASSWGLTDGYTF. Variable domain in full (rest from reference TRBV18 and TRBJ1-2): NAGVMQNPRHLVRRRGQEARLRCSPMKGHSHVYWYRQLPEEGLKFMVYLQKENIIDESGMPKERFSAEFPKEGPSILRIQQVVRGDSAAYFCASSWGLTDGYTFGSGTRLTVV.

The J gene is TRBJ1-2, the V gene TRBV18, with D uncertain. Germline lookup yields CDR1 KGHSH and CDR2 LQKENI. Trimming shortened V by 4 bases and J by 5 bases, and 8 bases separated the two germline ends. The CDR3 is made up of 12 amino acids. In DNA form, the CDR3 reads TGTGCCAGCTCACGACGGGAGTATGGCTACACCTTC. Translation: CASSRREYGYTF.

The J gene is TRBJ2-2, the V gene TRBV11-3; TRBD1 matches 8 bases. The trim removed 0 bases at V and 5 bases at J, leaving 11 bases unmatched. This CDR3 spans 18 amino acids. Germline V gives CDR1 SGHNT, CDR2 YENEEA. CDR3 region: CASSLESGGEGRTGELFF. For the CDR3, the DNA is TGTGCCAGCAGCTTAGAATCAGGGGGCGAAGGTCGAACCGGGGAGCTGTTTTTT.

This clone was seen more than once but under ten times. The V gene is TRBV11-2, the J gene TRBJ2-1, with D possibly being TRBD2 (5 bases). Germline CDR1 reads SGHAT; CDR2 reads FQNNGV. This CDR3 region has 15 residues. The V end was cut by 1 base, the J end by 4 bases, with 11 bases between. The CDR3 region has the DNA TGTGCCAGCAGCTTAGTCACTAGAGCTTACAATGAGCAGTTCTTC. Amino acid sequence: CASSLVTRAYNEQFF.

This clone appeared once. The genes are TRBV6-5 and TRBJ1-1; D possibly corresponds to TRBD1 (5 bases). Germline CDR1 MNHEY, CDR2 SVGAGI. The CDR3 totals 16 residues. Trimming took off 4 bases at V and 1 base at J, with 16 bases between the two ends. CDR3 sequence: CASSLGGVRGNTEAFF. Here the CDR3 DNA reads TGTGCCAGCAGTTTGGGGGGGGTACGAGGGAACACTGAAGCTTTCTTT.

The J gene is TRBJ2-5, the V gene TRBV27, with TRBD1 matching 7 bases. This CDR3 is 13 amino acids long. Germline CDR1 is MNHEY and CDR2 is SMNVEV (reference sequence). Trimming at V came to 8 bases and at J to 2 bases, leaving 5 bases not matched to a gene. CDR3 in amino acids: CASGRDRQETQYF. The CDR3 nucleotides are TGTGCCAGCGGACGGGACAGACAAGAGACCCAGTACTTC.